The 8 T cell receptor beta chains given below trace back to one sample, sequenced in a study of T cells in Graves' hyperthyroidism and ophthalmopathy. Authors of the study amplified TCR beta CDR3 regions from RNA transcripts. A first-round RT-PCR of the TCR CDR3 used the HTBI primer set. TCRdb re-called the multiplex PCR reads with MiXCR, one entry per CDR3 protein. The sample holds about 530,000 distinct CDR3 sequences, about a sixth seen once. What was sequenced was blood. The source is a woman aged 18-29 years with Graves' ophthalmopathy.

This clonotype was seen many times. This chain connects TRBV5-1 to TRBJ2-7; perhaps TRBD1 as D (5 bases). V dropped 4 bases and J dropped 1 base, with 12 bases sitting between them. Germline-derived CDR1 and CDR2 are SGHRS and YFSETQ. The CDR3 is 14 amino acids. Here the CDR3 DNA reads TGCGCCAGCAGCCCCGGACACTTTTCCTACGAGCAGTACTTC. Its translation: CASSPGHFSYEQYF.

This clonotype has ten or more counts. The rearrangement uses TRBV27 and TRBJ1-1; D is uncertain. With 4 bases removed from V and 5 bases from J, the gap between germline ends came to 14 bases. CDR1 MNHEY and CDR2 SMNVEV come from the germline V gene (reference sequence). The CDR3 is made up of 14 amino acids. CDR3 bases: TGTGCCAGCAGTTCCGATTTCGGTAGTACTGAAGCTTTCTTT. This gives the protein CASSSDFGSTEAFF.

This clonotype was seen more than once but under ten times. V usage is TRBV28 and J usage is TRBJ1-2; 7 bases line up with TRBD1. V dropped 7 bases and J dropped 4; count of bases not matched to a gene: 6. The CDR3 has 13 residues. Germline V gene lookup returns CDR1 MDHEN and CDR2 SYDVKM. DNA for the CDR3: TGTGCCAGCACCTTAGGGGGCAGCTATGGCTACACCTTC. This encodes CASTLGGSYGYTF.

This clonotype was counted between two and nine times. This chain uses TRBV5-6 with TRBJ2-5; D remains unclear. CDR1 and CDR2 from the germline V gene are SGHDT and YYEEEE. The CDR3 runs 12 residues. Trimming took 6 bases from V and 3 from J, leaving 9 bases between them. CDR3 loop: CASIGGEETQYF. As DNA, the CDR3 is TGTGCCAGCATTGGTGGGGAAGAGACCCAGTACTTC.

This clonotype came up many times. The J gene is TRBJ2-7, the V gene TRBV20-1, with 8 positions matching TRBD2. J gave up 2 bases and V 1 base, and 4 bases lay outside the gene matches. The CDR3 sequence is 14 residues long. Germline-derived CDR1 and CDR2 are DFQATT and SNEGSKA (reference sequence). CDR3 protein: CSARVAGLTYEQYF. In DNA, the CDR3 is TGCAGTGCTAGAGTAGCGGGACTTACCTACGAGCAGTACTTC.

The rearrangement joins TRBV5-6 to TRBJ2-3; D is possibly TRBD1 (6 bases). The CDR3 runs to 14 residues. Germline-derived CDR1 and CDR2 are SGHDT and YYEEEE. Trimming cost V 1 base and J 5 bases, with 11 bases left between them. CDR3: CASSLIGGQDTQYF. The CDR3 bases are TGTGCCAGCAGCTTGATTGGGGGCCAAGATACGCAGTATTTT.

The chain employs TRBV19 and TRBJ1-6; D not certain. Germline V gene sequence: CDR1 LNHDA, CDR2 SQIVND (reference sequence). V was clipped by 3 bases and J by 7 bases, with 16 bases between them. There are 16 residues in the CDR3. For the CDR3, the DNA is TGTGCCAGTAGTATCCGGGGAACAGAAGACAATTCACCCCTCCACTTT. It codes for CASSIRGTEDNSPLHF.

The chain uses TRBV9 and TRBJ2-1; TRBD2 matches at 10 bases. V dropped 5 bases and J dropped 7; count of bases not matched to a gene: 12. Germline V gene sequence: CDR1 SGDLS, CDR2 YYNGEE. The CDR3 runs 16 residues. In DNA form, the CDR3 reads TGTGCCAGCAGTCAATACACTAGCGGGGCGGGGAATGAGCAGTTCTTC. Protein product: CASSQYTSGAGNEQFF.